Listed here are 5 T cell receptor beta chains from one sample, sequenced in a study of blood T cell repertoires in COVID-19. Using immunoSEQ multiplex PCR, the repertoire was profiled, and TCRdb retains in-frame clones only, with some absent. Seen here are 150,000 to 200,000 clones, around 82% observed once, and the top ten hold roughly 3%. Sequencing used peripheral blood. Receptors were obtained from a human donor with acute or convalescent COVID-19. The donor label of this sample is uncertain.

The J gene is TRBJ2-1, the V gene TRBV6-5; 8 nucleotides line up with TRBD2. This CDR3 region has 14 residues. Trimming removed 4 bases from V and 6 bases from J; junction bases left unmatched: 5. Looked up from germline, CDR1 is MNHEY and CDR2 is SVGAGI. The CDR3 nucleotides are TGTGCCAGCAGTTCCAGCGGGAGTGTCAATGAGCAGTTCTTC. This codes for CASSSSGSVNEQFF.

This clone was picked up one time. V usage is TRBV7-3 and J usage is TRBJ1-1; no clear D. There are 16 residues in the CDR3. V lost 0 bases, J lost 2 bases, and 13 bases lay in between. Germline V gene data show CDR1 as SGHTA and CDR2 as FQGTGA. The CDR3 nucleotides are TGTGCCAGCAGCTTAACGTCAGCGGGGAGAAACACTGAAGCTTTCTTT. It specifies CASSLTSAGRNTEAFF.

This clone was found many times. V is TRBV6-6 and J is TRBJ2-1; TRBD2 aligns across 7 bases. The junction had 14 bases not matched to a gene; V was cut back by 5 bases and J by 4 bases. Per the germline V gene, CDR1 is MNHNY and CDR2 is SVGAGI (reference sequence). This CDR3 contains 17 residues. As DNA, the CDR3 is TGTGCCAGCAGTCGCTTCTCCCGGGACTACTCATACAATGAGCAGTTCTTC. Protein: CASSRFSRDYSYNEQFF.

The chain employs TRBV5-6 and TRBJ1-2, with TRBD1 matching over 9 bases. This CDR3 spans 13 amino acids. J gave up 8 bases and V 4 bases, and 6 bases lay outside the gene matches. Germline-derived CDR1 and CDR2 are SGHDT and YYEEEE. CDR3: CASSPGTGFGYTF. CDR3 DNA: TGTGCCAGCAGCCCCGGGACAGGGTTCGGCTACACCTTC.

This CDR3 is CASSLEPGLADYNEQFF. CDR3 DNA: TGTGCCAGCAGCTTAGAACCGGGACTAGCGGACTACAATGAGCAGTTCTTC. The chain joins TRBV7-3 to TRBJ2-1; 11 nucleotides agree with TRBD2. This CDR3 contains 17 residues. The V gene end was trimmed by 2 bases and the J gene end by 3 bases; junction bases not matched to a gene: 6. Germline CDR1 is SGHTA and CDR2 is FQGTGA.